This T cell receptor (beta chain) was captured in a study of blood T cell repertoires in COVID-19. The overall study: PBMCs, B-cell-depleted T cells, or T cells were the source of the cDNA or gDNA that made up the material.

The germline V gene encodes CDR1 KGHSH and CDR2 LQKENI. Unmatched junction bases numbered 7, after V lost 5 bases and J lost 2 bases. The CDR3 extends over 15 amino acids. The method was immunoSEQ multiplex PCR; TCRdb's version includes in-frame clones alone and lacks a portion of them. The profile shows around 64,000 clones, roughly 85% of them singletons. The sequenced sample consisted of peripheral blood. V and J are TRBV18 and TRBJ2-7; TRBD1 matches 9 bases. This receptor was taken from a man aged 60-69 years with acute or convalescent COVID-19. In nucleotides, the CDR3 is TGTGCCAGCTCAACTACCGGGACAGGGACCTACGAGCAGTACTTC. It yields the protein CASSTTGTGTYEQYF.